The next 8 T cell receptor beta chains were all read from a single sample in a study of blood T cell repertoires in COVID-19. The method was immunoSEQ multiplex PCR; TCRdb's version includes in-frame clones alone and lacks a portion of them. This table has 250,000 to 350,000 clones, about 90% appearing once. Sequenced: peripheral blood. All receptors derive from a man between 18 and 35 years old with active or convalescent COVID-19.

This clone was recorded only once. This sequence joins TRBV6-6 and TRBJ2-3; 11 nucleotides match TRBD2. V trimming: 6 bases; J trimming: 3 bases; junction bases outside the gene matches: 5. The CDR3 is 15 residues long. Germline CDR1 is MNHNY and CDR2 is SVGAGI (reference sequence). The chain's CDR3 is CASSQLAGETDTQYF. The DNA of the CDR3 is TGTGCCAGCAGCCAACTAGCGGGGGAGACAGATACGCAGTATTTT.

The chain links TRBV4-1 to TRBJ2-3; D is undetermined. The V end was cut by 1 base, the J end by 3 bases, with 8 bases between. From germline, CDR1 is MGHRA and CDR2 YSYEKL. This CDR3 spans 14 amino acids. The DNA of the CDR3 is TGCGCCAGCAGCCAAGTACTACCAACAGATACGCAGTATTTT. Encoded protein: CASSQVLPTDTQYF.

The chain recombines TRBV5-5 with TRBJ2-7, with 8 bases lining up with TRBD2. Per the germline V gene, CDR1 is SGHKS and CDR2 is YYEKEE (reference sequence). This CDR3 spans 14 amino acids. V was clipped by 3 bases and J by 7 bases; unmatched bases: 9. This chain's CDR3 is CASSWSGSLYEQYF. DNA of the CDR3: TGTGCCAGCAGCTGGAGCGGGAGTTTGTATGAGCAGTACTTC.

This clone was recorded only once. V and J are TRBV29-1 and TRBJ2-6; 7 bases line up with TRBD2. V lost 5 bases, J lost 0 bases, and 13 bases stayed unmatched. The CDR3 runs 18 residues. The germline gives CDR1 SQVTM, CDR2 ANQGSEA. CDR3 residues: CSVSSGGPGPSGANVLTF. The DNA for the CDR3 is TGCAGCGTTTCATCGGGGGGACCTGGGCCCTCTGGGGCCAACGTCCTGACTTTC.

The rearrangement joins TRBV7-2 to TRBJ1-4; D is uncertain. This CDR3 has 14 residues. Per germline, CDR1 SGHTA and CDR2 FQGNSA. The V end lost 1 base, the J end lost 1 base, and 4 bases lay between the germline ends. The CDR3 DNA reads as TGTGCCAGCAGCTTAGGTCTAACTAATGAAAAACTGTTTTTT. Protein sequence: CASSLGLTNEKLFF.

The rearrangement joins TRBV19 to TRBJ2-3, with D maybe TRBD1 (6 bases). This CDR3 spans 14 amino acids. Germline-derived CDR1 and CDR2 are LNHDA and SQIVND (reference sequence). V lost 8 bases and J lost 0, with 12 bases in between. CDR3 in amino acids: CASSQGPSTDTQYF. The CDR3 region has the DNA TGTGCCAGTTCGCAGGGGCCTAGCACAGATACGCAGTATTTT.

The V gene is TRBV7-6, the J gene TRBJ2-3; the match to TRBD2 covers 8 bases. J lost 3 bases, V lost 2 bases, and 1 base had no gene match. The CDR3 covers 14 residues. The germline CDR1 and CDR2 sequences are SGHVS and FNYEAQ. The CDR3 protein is CASSLTSGTDTQYF. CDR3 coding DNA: TGTGCCAGCAGCTTAACTAGCGGTACAGATACGCAGTATTTT.

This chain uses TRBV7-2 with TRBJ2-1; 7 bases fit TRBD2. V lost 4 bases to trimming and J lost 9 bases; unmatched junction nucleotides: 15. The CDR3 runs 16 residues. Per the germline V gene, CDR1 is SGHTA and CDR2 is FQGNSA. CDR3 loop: CASSSPPAGVGSEQFF. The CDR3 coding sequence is TGTGCCAGCAGCTCACCGCCGGCGGGGGTGGGAAGTGAGCAGTTCTTC.